This T cell receptor (beta chain) was sequenced during a study of T cells in localized non-small cell lung cancer (dated by TCRdb to 2020 to 2022). Background for the entire study: Comparing tumors with uninvolved tumor-adjacent lungs, the study looked at the T cell repertoires of approximately 250 patients with early-stage NSCLC. The cohort comprised 236 treatment-naïve NSCLC patients with resected, localized lung tumors. A mean age of approximately 66 years was recorded for the NSCLC patients, of whom roughly 130 were male and about a hundred were female. What the work shows at the level of the full study, not this receptor alone: Because multi-region tumor sequencing was not performed, intratumor heterogeneity could not be ruled out. Because the study design was exploratory, TCR variables were selected using unadjusted p-values without false-discovery rate correction. Uninvolved tumor-adjacent lung showed the highest T cell clonality, higher than tumor, which suggests more focused antigenic responses in the adjacent lung. Longer overall survival was associated with higher blood T cell density, whereas shorter survival was associated with higher adjacent-lung clonality. Of the top 100 tumor clones, a median of around 57 were detected in paired uninvolved adjacent lung; under 35 were also among that lung's top 100.

The immunoSEQ Assay was used to sequence TCR beta CDR3 regions from DNA. As for the authors' bioinformatics: T cell density was computed as TCR beta template counts normalized to usable DNA estimated by amplifying housekeeping genes. Richness was estimated with the preseqR package, extrapolating to 400,000 templates for PBMC samples and 120,000 templates for tissue samples. Clonality was defined by subtracting Pielou's evenness from one. Differential abundance testing on productive amino-acid clonotypes, with a minimum total count of 5 and an alpha of 0.1, was used to identify tissue-enriched TCRs. Repertoire overlap between compartments was quantified with the Jaccard Index and Morisita Overlap Index. TCR beta CDR3s were clustered by GLIPH together with public tetramer-defined viral CDR3s, and at least three viral sequences plus V-gene enrichment were required for viral motifs. TCRdb stores this immuneACCESS table with in-frame sequences only. Part of the clones is absent; in the studies checked, under half of the shortfall reflects unresolved V genes, and no reason is known for the rest. D and trimming come from the DNA, and the V and J calls and clone size come from that table. Recorded for this sample are around 2,400 clones; over 20% of them occurred a single time. The ten largest clones take up roughly 12% of the sample.

A note on this clone: Its recognized antigen is unknown. Qualities for individual bases were not recorded, and no much larger clone is one base off.

At diagnosis, peripheral blood, uninvolved tumor-adjacent lung and tumor were collected and stored as a combination of fresh-frozen and FFPE material. V was cut back by 3 bases and J by 0 bases, leaving a gap of 11 bases between them. Spanning cysteine to phenylalanine, the CDR3 consists of 16 amino acids. Only the CDR3 portion is preserved as DNA: 48 bases, with reading frame beginning at the first base. Per the germline V gene, SGHNT is the CDR1 and YENEEA is the CDR2. The sequencing here drew on lung tumor tissue, taken before any cancer treatment. The receptor chain draws on TRBV11-3 and TRBJ1-4; the D gene remains uncertain. The clonotype originates from a man aged 35 to 70 with stage I lung adenocarcinoma. CDR3 protein: CASSFGSLATNEKLFF. The DNA sequence follows: TGTGCCAGCAGCTTTGGTTCGCTTGCAACTAATGAAAAACTGTTTTTT.